This T cell receptor beta chain was obtained from a study of cytomegalovirus exposure and HLA in healthy donors. Study-level results: An apparent linkage of common viral pathogens to several of the most significant clusters emerged in a later analysis. Rare TCR sequences dominated, though some public TCRs recurred in many donors.

The PCR used 60 Vbeta and 13 Jbeta primers. In the original analysis: In a later analysis, around 12 million of approximately 81 million unique beta chains occurred in at least two donors. The table came from immunoSEQ multiplex PCR; TCRdb's copy has only in-frame clones and leaves some out. The D gene and trimming were derived from the DNA, and the V and J assignments and clone size from that table. The profile shows nearly 200,000 clones, more than 75% of them singletons. In the case of this clone: Its antigen is unknown.

Sequencing was carried out using PBMCs. This clonotype was obtained from a male donor in good health and CMV-seropositive.

In DNA, the CDR3 is TGTGCCAGTAGTATCGGTGCAGGACAGGGCGAGCAGTACTTC. This encodes CASSIGAGQGEQYF. This chain connects TRBV19 to TRBJ2-7, with 8 bases lining up with TRBD1. This CDR3 region has 14 residues. With 3 bases clipped from V and 6 bases from J, the junction kept 7 bases outside the gene matches. Germline lookup yields CDR1 LNHDA and CDR2 SQIVND (reference sequence).